The 8 T cell receptor beta chains below all came from one sample that was sequenced in a study of cytomegalovirus exposure and HLA in healthy donors listed by TCRdb under 2017. Library preparation used the immunoSEQ multiplex PCR assay. TCRdb took over this immuneACCESS table, retaining in-frame rearrangements with V and J assigned. Such tables are incomplete; in checked studies, under half of the missing clones stem from an unresolved V gene, and the remainder is unexplained. Here the sample has approximately 210,000 clones; more than 75% occur a single time. Of the sample, over 1.3% is held by the ten largest clones. The specimen was PBMCs. These receptors all stem from a woman aged 18-29 years in good health and CMV-seronegative.

The V call is TRBV5-1, the J call TRBJ2-7; TRBD1 might be the D (7 bases). This CDR3 spans 14 amino acids. Trimming removed 3 bases at V and 7 bases at J, with 17 bases between. CDR1 is SGHRS and CDR2 is YFSETQ in the germline V gene. This CDR3 is CASSSVDRAGEQYF. The CDR3 DNA reads TGCGCCAGCAGCTCCGTCGACAGGGCGGGGGAGCAGTACTTC.

The chain employs TRBV29-1 and TRBJ2-7, with a tentative D call TRBD1 (6 bases). Germline V CDR1 and CDR2: SQVTM, ANQGSEA. CDR3 length: 13 amino acids. With 7 bases removed from V and 0 bases from J, the gap between germline ends came to 13 bases. The CDR3 protein is CSATTGYSYEQYF. The CDR3 DNA reads as TGCAGCGCTACAACAGGGTACTCCTACGAGCAGTACTTC.

The chain joins TRBV19 to TRBJ1-2, with D perhaps matching TRBD1 (6 bases). CDR3 length: 13 amino acids. The germline V gene encodes CDR1 LNHDA and CDR2 SQIVND (reference sequence). V lost 4 bases, J lost 4 bases, and 10 bases lay in between. The CDR3 protein is CASSTARGYGYTF. The CDR3 bases are TGTGCCAGTAGTACTGCCAGGGGCTATGGCTACACCTTC.

The chain employs TRBV29-1 and TRBJ1-2; 7 bases align to TRBD1. Germline CDR1 SQVTM, CDR2 ANQGSEA. The CDR3 totals 12 residues. V was pared by 7 bases and J by 6 bases, with 8 bases of the junction left unmatched. CDR3 loop: CSARKGADGYTF. CDR3 DNA: TGCAGCGCCCGGAAGGGGGCGGATGGCTACACCTTC.

This clone was counted a few times. V gene TRBV19 combines with J gene TRBJ2-1; D remains ambiguous. V lost 5 bases and J lost 8, with 4 bases in between. Germline V gene sequence: CDR1 LNHDA, CDR2 SQIVND (reference sequence). The CDR3 length is 10 residues. CDR3 protein: CASSRDEQFF. DNA of the CDR3: TGTGCCAGTAGTCGGGATGAGCAGTTCTTC.

This chain's CDR3 is CASSERSGGRDTQYF. The CDR3 nucleotides are TGTGCCAGCAGTGAACGTAGCGGGGGACGGGATACGCAGTATTTT. The chain uses TRBV6-1 and TRBJ2-3, with TRBD2 matching over 9 bases. Germline assignment: CDR1 MNHNS and CDR2 SASEGT. The CDR3 is made up of 15 amino acids. Germline trimming cut 2 bases from V and 6 bases from J; bases unmatched to any gene: 6.

The chain employs TRBV5-6 and TRBJ2-5; perhaps TRBD2 as D (6 bases). This CDR3 has 19 amino acids. Germline assignment: CDR1 SGHDT and CDR2 YYEEEE. Trimming took off 2 bases at V and 5 bases at J, with 28 bases between the two ends. Here the CDR3 reads CASSFPSGGLGSMSETQYF. CDR3 DNA: TGTGCCAGCAGCTTCCCGTCCGGGGGTCTAGGCTCGATGTCGGAGACCCAGTACTTC.

With respect to this clone: A read error may produce the germline difference seen at one junction end. The J gene is TRBJ1-1, the V gene TRBV30; D unresolved. Germline lookup yields CDR1 GTSNPN and CDR2 SVGIG (reference sequence). CDR3 length equals 12 residues. CDR3: CAWNRGNPEAFF. The CDR3 DNA reads TGTGCCTGGAATAGAGGGAACCCTGAAGCTTTCTTT. Full variable domain (outside the CDR3, taken from reference TRBV30 and TRBJ1-1): SQTIHQWPATLVQPVGSPLSLECTVEGTSNPNLYWYRQAAGRGLQLLFYSVGIGQISSEVPQNLSASRPQDRQFILSSKKLLLSDSGFYLCAWNRGNPEAFFGQGTRLTVV.